A selection of T cell receptor beta chains follows, all from one sample in a study of OX40 agonist ivuxolimab in advanced cancers. Clones were sequenced by immunoSEQ multiplex PCR, and TCRdb holds only the in-frame ones, with some missing. The sample yields around 20,000 clones, about 90% seen once. The sample here was CD4+ or CD8+ T cells sorted from blood, taken in a trial of the OX40 agonist ivuxolimab. These receptors were collected from an adult with an advanced solid tumor such as melanoma, head and neck, liver or kidney cancer. The CDR3 runs from the conserved cysteine through the conserved F or W. A D gene is named only where the DNA matches it firmly. Expanded clones get a size class; other rows say once, few or many, or leave the size out.

D	size	J	length	V	CDR3	DNA
TRBD2	.	TRBJ2-3	15	TRBV6-5	CASSPTSASTDTQYF	TGTGCCAGCAGCCCGACTAGCGCAAGCACAGATACGCAGTATTTT
TRBD2	.	TRBJ2-5	14	TRBV5-1	CASSSWTSGETQYF	TGCGCCAGCAGCTCTTGGACTAGCGGAGAGACCCAGTACTTC
.	.	TRBJ2-5	13	TRBV7-2	CASSLVRLETQYF	TGTGCCAGCAGCTTAGTCCGCCTGGAGACCCAGTACTTC
.	.	TRBJ1-4	14	TRBV11-2	CASSLWPTNEKLFF	TGTGCCAGCAGCTTATGGCCAACTAATGAAAAACTGTTTTTT
.	.	TRBJ2-2	14	TRBV10-3	CAISDLLTGGELFF	TGTGCCATCAGTGACCTCCTGACGGGCGGGGAGCTGTTTTTT
.	.	TRBJ2-7	13	TRBV2	CASSVGGVYEQYF	TGTGCCAGCAGTGTCGGGGGAGTCTACGAGCAGTACTTC
TRBD2	.	TRBJ2-3	14	TRBV5-1	CASRDGTTTDTQYF	TGCGCCAGCAGGGACGGGACTACCACAGATACGCAGTATTTT
.	.	TRBJ2-7	14	TRBV19	CASSIGAVFYEQYF	TGTGCCAGTAGTATAGGGGCAGTTTTCTACGAGCAGTACTTC
.	.	TRBJ2-5	15	TRBV27	CASSLSFLGKETQYF	TGTGCCAGCAGTTTATCATTCCTCGGGAAAGAGACCCAGTACTTC
TRBD2	.	TRBJ2-1	14	TRBV7-3	CASSLLAGLNEQFF	TGTGCCAGCAGCTTGCTAGCGGGTTTGAATGAGCAGTTCTTC
TRBD2	.	TRBJ2-1	17	TRBV4-2	CASSQGTSGISYNEQFF	TGTGCCAGCAGCCAAGGGACTAGCGGTATATCCTACAATGAGCAGTTCTTC
TRBD1	.	TRBJ1-5	15	TRBV7-9	CASSPETGNNQPQHF	TGTGCCAGCAGCCCCGAGACAGGGAATAATCAGCCCCAGCATTTT
TRBD1	few	TRBJ2-3	16	TRBV27	CASSSPGQGETDTQYF	TGTGCCAGCAGTTCCCCCGGACAGGGAGAAACAGATACGCAGTATTTT
.	.	TRBJ2-1	13	TRBV5-1	CASSTEFLVEQFF	TGCGCCAGCAGCACGGAGTTCTTAGTCGAGCAGTTCTTC
.	.	TRBJ2-3	15	TRBV27	CASSLSAAGTDTQYF	TGTGCCAGCAGTTTATCGGCGGCGGGCACAGATACGCAGTATTTT
TRBD2	.	TRBJ2-7	14	TRBV5-5	CASSFGASGYEQYF	TGTGCCAGCAGCTTTGGGGCTAGCGGCTACGAGCAGTACTTC
TRBD1	.	TRBJ2-7	15	TRBV7-7	CASSSGDRGIHEQYF	TGTGCTAGCAGCTCAGGGGACAGGGGAATCCACGAGCAGTACTTC
TRBD2	.	TRBJ2-7	14	TRBV7-2	CASSSGLAGDEQYF	TGTGCCAGCAGCTCGGGACTAGCGGGAGACGAGCAGTACTTC
.	.	TRBJ2-2	13	TRBV28	CASRGPNTGELFF	TGTGCCAGCAGGGGCCCGAACACCGGGGAGCTGTTTTTT
.	.	TRBJ2-7	12	TRBV9	CASSPDTYEQYF	TGTGCCAGCAGCCCAGATACCTACGAGCAGTACTTC
.	.	TRBJ2-7	16	TRBV27	CASSKEPGHRFYEQYF	TGTGCCAGCAGTAAGGAACCGGGACACAGATTCTACGAGCAGTACTTC
.	once	TRBJ1-5	16	TRBV5-1	CASSLAGSYSNQPQHF	TGCGCCAGCAGCTTGGCGGGGAGCTATAGCAATCAGCCCCAGCATTTT
TRBD2	.	TRBJ2-3	15	TRBV27	CASSSGLAVTDTQYF	TGTGCCAGCAGTTCCGGACTAGCGGTCACAGATACGCAGTATTTT
.	once	TRBJ1-2	11	TRBV6-6	CASSSYYGYTF	TGTGCCAGCTCCTCCTACTATGGCTACACCTTC
.	.	TRBJ2-2	14	TRBV11-2	CASSRRGNTGELFF	TGTGCCAGCAGCCGGAGGGGCAACACCGGGGAGCTGTTTTTT
.	.	TRBJ2-3	12	TRBV11-3	CASSGHTDTQYF	TGTGCCAGCAGCGGCCACACAGATACGCAGTATTTT
.	once	TRBJ2-4	12	TRBV5-8	CASSLAGGIQYF	TGTGCCAGCAGCTTGGCCGGAGGCATTCAGTACTTC
TRBD1	.	TRBJ2-3	14	TRBV9	CASSDQGDTDTQYF	TGTGCCAGCAGTGACCAGGGGGATACAGATACGCAGTATTTT
TRBD1	.	TRBJ2-1	13	TRBV5-4	CALRDRGSNEQFF	TGTGCCCTCAGGGACAGGGGGAGCAATGAGCAGTTCTTC
.	.	TRBJ2-6	18	TRBV7-7	CASSTTPSATKSGQRLTF	TGTGCCAGCAGCACCACGCCTAGTGCCACAAAGTCGGGCCAACGTCTGACTTTC
.	.	TRBJ2-1	14	TRBV7-8	CASSSGVSYNEQFF	TGTGCCAGCAGCTCGGGAGTCTCCTACAATGAGCAGTTCTTC
.	.	TRBJ2-7	14	TRBV27	CASSWGMGNYEQYF	TGTGCCAGCAGTTGGGGGATGGGGAACTACGAGCAGTACTTC
.	.	TRBJ2-7	13	TRBV19	CASSIRLEGEQYF	TGTGCCAGTAGTATCCGACTAGAGGGAGAGCAGTACTTC
.	once	TRBJ2-1	9	TRBV10-3	CATHNEQFF	TGTGCCACACACAATGAGCAGTTCTTC
.	.	TRBJ1-3	15	TRBV5-6	CASSLDLYSGNTIYF	TGTGCCAGCAGCTTGGACCTCTACTCTGGAAACACCATATATTTT
TRBD2	.	TRBJ2-1	18	TRBV11-2	CASSLSRASGSIYNEQFF	TGTGCCAGCAGCTTATCCCGGGCTAGCGGGAGTATTTACAATGAGCAGTTCTTC
.	.	TRBJ2-7	14	TRBV27	CASSLRPFIYEQYF	TGTGCCAGCAGCCTTCGCCCCTTTATCTACGAGCAGTACTTC
.	.	TRBJ2-7	14	TRBV28	CASSFRGARHEQYF	TGTGCCAGCAGTTTCCGGGGGGCGAGGCACGAGCAGTACTTC
TRBD2	.	TRBJ2-5	16	TRBV6-6	CASSYSTSGPRETQYF	TGTGCCAGCAGTTACTCGACTAGCGGGCCCAGGGAGACCCAGTACTTC
.	.	TRBJ1-3	15	TRBV27	CASSLSGISGNTIYF	TGTGCCAGCAGTTTATCGGGAATCTCTGGAAACACCATATATTTT
.	.	TRBJ2-1	16	TRBV7-9	CASSLGFGGPGNEQFF	TGTGCCAGCAGCTTAGGGTTTGGAGGGCCCGGGAATGAGCAGTTCTTC
.	.	TRBJ2-7	15	TRBV7-2	CASSLTPGFGYEQYF	TGTGCCAGCAGCTTAACCCCGGGATTCGGCTACGAGCAGTACTTC
.	.	TRBJ2-5	14	TRBV30	CAWGGSGIVETQYF	TGTGCCTGGGGGGGATCCGGGATCGTGGAGACCCAGTACTTC
TRBD2	.	TRBJ2-4	15	TRBV27	CASGDLPGGKNIQYF	TGTGCCAGCGGAGACCTCCCGGGAGGCAAAAACATTCAGTACTTC
.	.	TRBJ1-1	14	TRBV4-3	CASSQEPGAAEAFF	TGCGCCAGCAGCCAAGAGCCGGGGGCGGCTGAAGCTTTCTTT
.	.	TRBJ2-1	11	TRBV20-1	CSAWGHNEQFF	TGCAGTGCCTGGGGCCACAATGAGCAGTTCTTC
TRBD2	.	TRBJ2-5	14	TRBV19	CASSIVGAGGAQYF	TGTGCCAGTAGTATAGTTGGAGCCGGGGGGGCCCAGTACTTC
.	.	TRBJ1-2	13	TRBV30	CAWGDGGYYGYTF	TGTGCCTGGGGGGACGGGGGATACTATGGCTACACCTTC
TRBD2	.	TRBJ2-2	17	TRBV28	CASSGPGLASGAGELFF	TGTGCCAGCAGTGGACCTGGACTAGCGAGTGGGGCCGGGGAGCTGTTTTTT
.	once	TRBJ2-1	17	TRBV7-3	CASSLTGRRSSYNEQFF	TGTGCCAGCAGCTTAACAGGGAGGCGGAGCTCCTACAATGAGCAGTTCTTC
.	.	TRBJ2-1	12	TRBV7-9	CASSSPTNEQFF	TGTGCCAGCAGCTCCCCTACCAATGAGCAGTTCTTC
.	.	TRBJ2-5	17	TRBV29-1	CSVEDGIPGRGRETQYF	TGCAGCGTTGAAGACGGTATCCCAGGCCGGGGTCGAGAGACCCAGTACTTC
TRBD2	.	TRBJ2-2	14	TRBV4-1	CASSRLAGTGELFF	TGCGCCAGCAGCCGGCTAGCGGGAACCGGGGAGCTGTTTTTT
.	.	TRBJ1-3	14	TRBV4-3	CASSQGVPGNTIYF	TGCGCCAGCAGCCAGGGGGTACCTGGAAACACCATATATTTT
.	.	TRBJ2-7	13	TRBV6-1	CASIIGGSYEQYF	TGTGCCAGCATCATCGGAGGCTCCTACGAGCAGTACTTC
TRBD1	.	TRBJ2-1	16	TRBV19	CASETGTGRPYNEQFF	TGTGCCAGTGAAACCGGGACAGGGAGGCCATACAATGAGCAGTTCTTC
.	.	TRBJ2-1	14	TRBV14	CASSGHISYNEQFF	TGTGCCAGCAGCGGACATATCTCCTACAATGAGCAGTTCTTC
TRBD2	.	TRBJ2-5	18	TRBV14	CASSQDEILAGGQETQYF	TGTGCCAGCAGCCAAGATGAGATATTAGCGGGAGGCCAAGAGACCCAGTACTTC
TRBD1	.	TRBJ2-1	15	TRBV4-1	CASSQDGTANNEQFF	TGCGCCAGCAGCCAAGACGGGACAGCTAACAATGAGCAGTTCTTC